Following are 3 T cell receptor beta chains from one sample sequenced in a study of regulatory T cells in long-lasting Graves disease. Libraries of TCR beta came from iRepertoire HTBI primers plus Arm-PCR of CDR3 regions. TCRdb processed the multiplex PCR reads anew with MiXCR; each CDR3 protein has one entry. The profile covers under 700,000 distinct CDR3 sequences, with 15% to 20% appearing a single time and approximately 25% taken by the ten largest. Indicated time point: newly diagnosed GD, antithyroid drugs for less than 3 months. RNA isolated from PBMCs was used to make the TCR library. The same data also went into a second study, on T cells in Graves' hyperthyroidism and ophthalmopathy.

The sample consisted of peripheral blood mononuclear cells (PBMCs), taken at new diagnosis, from a patient treated with antithyroid drugs. The receptors originated from a woman between 40 and 65 years old with Graves disease.

Worth noting for this clonotype: This sequence may be a read error, since a much larger clone differs from it by one base. J is TRBJ2-3 and V is TRBV2; D gene ambiguous. Trimming pared 7 bases from V and 2 bases from J, leaving 4 bases between. Germline CDR1 reads SNHLY; CDR2 reads FYNNEI. This CDR3 is built from 11 residues. CDR3 in DNA: TGTGCCAGCACCTTCACAGATACGCAGTATTTT. Protein: CASTFTDTQYF.

V and J are TRBV6-5 and TRBJ2-7, with TRBD1 as a possible D gene (7 bases). Per germline, CDR1 MNHEY and CDR2 SVGAGI. The length of the CDR3 is 16 residues. The V end was cut by 0 bases, the J end by 4 bases, with 16 bases between. CDR3 sequence reads: CASSYSGGQTSYEQYF. The DNA for the CDR3 is TGTGCCAGCAGTTACTCGGGGGGACAGACCTCTTACGAGCAGTACTTC.

The rearrangement uses TRBV7-9 and TRBJ1-5, with TRBD1 as a possible D gene (6 bases). The CDR3 covers 14 residues. CDR1 and CDR2 (germline): SEHNR, FQNEAQ (reference sequence). V was pared by 4 bases and J by 5 bases, with 12 bases between. The CDR3 loop reads CASSSSGDHQPQHF. The CDR3 bases are TGTGCCAGCAGCTCCTCAGGGGACCATCAGCCCCAGCATTTT.